Listed here are 14 T cell receptor beta chains from one sample, sequenced in a study of T-cell memory formation after mild COVID-19. In TCRdb, the 5' RACE reads were re-called with MiXCR into one record per CDR3 protein. The profile shows about 210,000 distinct CDR3 sequences, about 10% of them singletons. The sequenced sample was PBMCs or a T cell subset sorted from them (not recorded which). The receptors stem from a man aged 18 to 29 who had mild COVID-19 (a few samples of this study predate the infection). Cell type and time point are not known.

This clonotype has only a few counts. The chain has TRBV6-5 and TRBJ2-1; TRBD2 matches at 10 bases. The germline V gene has CDR1 MNHEY and CDR2 SVGAGI. V was clipped by 5 bases and J by 7 bases; unmatched bases: 8. The CDR3 length is 15 residues. This CDR3 reads CASSTRQRGGNEQFF. The CDR3 DNA follows: TGTGCCAGCAGTACCCGACAGCGGGGGGGGAATGAGCAGTTCTTC.

The chain carries TRBV27 and TRBJ2-1, with D hard to call. The V end lost 6 bases, the J end lost 0 bases, and 6 bases lay between the germline ends. CDR1 and CDR2 (germline): MNHEY, SMNVEV (reference sequence). There are 13 residues in the CDR3. CDR3 protein: CASSRSSYNEQFF. The CDR3 bases are TGTGCCAGCAGCCGGAGCTCCTACAATGAGCAGTTCTTC.

J is TRBJ2-3 and V is TRBV15; TRBD2 matches at 7 bases. This CDR3 comprises 14 residues. The V and J ends lost 0 bases and 8 bases, in that order; junction bases with no gene match: 5. Germline CDR1 reads LNHNV; CDR2 reads YYDKDF (reference sequence). The CDR3: CATSREGTGGTQYF. CDR3 bases: TGTGCCACCAGCAGAGAAGGAACGGGAGGTACGCAGTATTTT.

This clonotype was counted a few times. The chain is built from TRBV20-1 and TRBJ2-3; possible D gene TRBD2, 7 bases. The germline V gene has CDR1 DFQATT and CDR2 SNEGSKA (reference sequence). CDR3 length: 15 amino acids. V lost 2 bases to trimming and J lost 0 bases, with 12 bases between them. The CDR3 protein is CSARSGGLSTDTQYF. In DNA form, the CDR3 reads TGCAGTGCTAGATCGGGGGGCCTAAGCACAGATACGCAGTATTTT.

CDR3 in DNA: TGCGCCAGCAGCGCGGGACAGGGAGATAACACCGGGGAGCTGTTTTTT. Protein product: CASSAGQGDNTGELFF. The chain carries TRBV5-1 and TRBJ2-2; 9 positions match TRBD1. The length of the CDR3 is 16 residues. Trimming removed 4 bases from V and 2 bases from J; junction bases left unmatched: 6. Germline-derived CDR1 and CDR2 are SGHRS and YFSETQ. Full variable domain (outside the CDR3, taken from reference TRBV5-1 and TRBJ2-2): KAGVTQTPRYLIKTRGQQVTLSCSPISGHRSVSWYQQTPGQGLQFLFEYFSETQRNKGNFPGRFSGRQFSNSRSEMNVSTLELGDSALYLCASSAGQGDNTGELFFGEGSRLTVL.

The V gene is TRBV7-2, the J gene TRBJ2-3; D gene unclear. Trimming pared 3 bases from V and 6 bases from J, leaving 10 bases between. Germline V gene sequence: CDR1 SGHTA, CDR2 FQGNSA. CDR3 length: 13 residues. The CDR3 spells CASSFVVRDTQYF. CDR3 DNA sequence: TGTGCCAGCAGCTTTGTCGTCCGGGATACGCAGTATTTT.

The chain uses TRBV6-1 and TRBJ2-5; the D is unclear. Trimming took 4 bases from V and 4 from J, leaving 13 bases between them. This CDR3 comprises 14 residues. CDR1 is MNHNS, CDR2 SASEGT, per germline. CDR3 coding DNA: TGTGCCAGCAGTGGCACGACCAGCCCAGAGACCCAGTACTTC. Residues: CASSGTTSPETQYF.

V gene TRBV12-3 or TRBV12-4 combines with J gene TRBJ1-3; possibly TRBD1 for D (6 bases). The CDR3 is 13 amino acids. Trimming pared 5 bases from V and 4 bases from J, leaving 9 bases between. CDR3 region: CASSQTGGNTIYF. CDR3 coding DNA: TGTGCCAGCAGTCAAACAGGGGGAAACACCATATATTTT.

J is TRBJ2-1 and V is TRBV7-2; D is uncertain. The germline V and J ends were trimmed by 2 bases and 14 bases, with 19 bases remaining between them. Per the germline V gene, CDR1 is SGHTA and CDR2 is FQGNSA. CDR3 size: 14 residues. The chain's CDR3 is CASSLTAGVMSEFF. The CDR3 DNA sequence: TGTGCCAGCAGCTTAACGGCAGGAGTAATGTCGGAGTTCTTC.

For the CDR3, the DNA is TGTGCCAGCAGCCCCAACGCCGGATGGGGGTTCAATGAGCAGTTCTTC. Protein: CASSPNAGWGFNEQFF. The V gene is TRBV7-3, the J gene TRBJ2-1; the D call may be TRBD1 or TRBD2 (5 bases each). Per the germline V gene, CDR1 is SGHTA and CDR2 is FQGTGA. The CDR3 has 16 amino acids. V was pared by 5 bases and J by 6 bases, with 20 bases between.

The rearrangement joins TRBV4-3 to TRBJ1-5; D is perhaps TRBD1 (5 bases). The CDR3 contains 15 residues. Germline CDR1 reads LGHNA; CDR2 reads YSLEER. The V gene lost 0 bases and the J gene lost 3 bases, with 9 bases spanning the gap. The CDR3 bases are TGCGCCAGCAGCCAAGAGGAGGGGTACAATCAGCCCCAGCATTTT. This codes for CASSQEEGYNQPQHF.

This clonotype was found many times. V gene TRBV4-1 combines with J gene TRBJ1-6; D is ambiguous. V lost 4 bases and J 6 bases, leaving 16 bases between the germline ends. The CDR3 has 16 residues. Looked up from germline, CDR1 is MGHRA and CDR2 is YSYEKL. The CDR3 loop is CASSPIGRGTNSPLHF. The CDR3 nucleotides are TGCGCCAGCAGCCCGATCGGTCGGGGAACTAATTCACCCCTCCACTTT.

This clonotype was observed a handful of times. The chain carries TRBV7-9 and TRBJ1-1; tentative D call: TRBD1 (6 bases). CDR1 is SEHNR, CDR2 FQNEAQ, per germline (reference sequence). The CDR3 sequence is 12 residues long. V lost 0 bases and J lost 11, with 10 bases in between. The CDR3 sequence: CASSLAGGLAFF. CDR3 DNA sequence: TGTGCCAGCAGCTTAGCGGGGGGGCTGGCTTTCTTT.

This clonotype has a handful of counts. The CDR3 DNA sequence: TGTGCCAGCTCCGGGACCCTGGGCGAGCAGTACGTC. Translation: CASSGTLGEQYV. The chain has TRBV2 and TRBJ2-7; D tentatively reads TRBD1 or TRBD2 (5 bases each). The ends were cut back, 8 bases at V and 6 bases at J, with 14 bases in the middle. CDR3 length: 12 residues. Looked up from germline, CDR1 is SNHLY and CDR2 is FYNNEI.